Listed below are T cell receptor beta chains from one sample, sequenced in a study of blood T cells in healthy people across ages. TCRdb fed the 5' RACE reads into MiXCR, producing one record per CDR3 protein. The table lists about 400,000 distinct CDR3 sequences, 52% of them singletons. Sequenced sample: blood. The receptors originated from a man aged 60-69 years in good health. The CDR3 runs from the conserved cysteine through the conserved F or W. Each record gives: V gene, D gene, CDR3 protein. D genes are given only for firm matches.

TRBV5-1,NA,CASSFLGGGLTDTQYF
TRBV27,NA,CASSLFDVSRTDTQYF
TRBV5-1,TRBD1,CASSSPGTGVSYEQYF
TRBV3-1,NA,CASSQAGTGSYEQYF
TRBV13,NA,CASPSRVSNYGYTF
TRBV5-6,TRBD2,CASSFAGLAGGTDTQYF
TRBV6-5,TRBD1,CASSTDRARNYGYTF
TRBV18,NA,CASSPGGEKLFF
TRBV2,NA,CASMRSDQAKNIQYF
TRBV5-8,TRBD1,CASSRGWGQDSYGYTF
TRBV7-2,TRBD1,CASSRGQGKQETQYF
TRBV27,NA,CASSFAQGYGYTF
TRBV28,NA,CASSFSGTKNQETQYF
TRBV9,NA,CASSVAPQGSYEQYF
TRBV29-1,NA,CSVVVGRPRGGIQYF
TRBV20-1,TRBD2,CSASGDFPHTDTQYF
TRBV5-1,TRBD2,CASSQTSGGADTQYF
TRBV7-2,NA,CASSRTGNIQYF
TRBV20-1,TRBD2,CSAQDYVGGRNYEQYF
TRBV7-2,TRBD1,CASSARDRIRDTQYF
TRBV25-1,NA,CASSEYGPPSGSEKLFF
TRBV21-1,NA,CASRMGSGPYEQYF
TRBV4-3,TRBD1,CASSQDRGQGSDTQYF
TRBV27,TRBD1,CASSLTHRGHEQYF
TRBV6-2/TRBV6-3,NA,CASRYEGNTDTQYF
TRBV20-1,TRBD1,CSATGTGHGYTF
TRBV20-1,NA,CSARQQGPFNEQFF
TRBV7-9,TRBD2,CASSLQRGENIQYF
TRBV29-1,NA,CSASDRTSTEAFF
TRBV9,NA,CASSQSETEAFF
TRBV27,NA,CASSSALQDTQYF
TRBV20-1,NA,CSASRSASNTYEQYF
TRBV7-9,NA,CASSLGGASTDTQYF
TRBV7-2,NA,CASSLNPQYGYTF
TRBV5-1,TRBD1,CASSEDRASYEQYF
TRBV27,TRBD1,CASSLIGRDSYGYTF
TRBV20-1,NA,CSTLNPGQAKNIQYF
TRBV20-1,TRBD1,CSATNRGYEQYF
TRBV23-1,NA,CASCEGAYEQYF
TRBV29-1,NA,CSVDRELGTQYF
TRBV7-2,TRBD2,CASSPDWTSGRAEQFF
TRBV4-3,NA,CASSHDANTQYF
TRBV5-1,TRBD1,CASSLTWGQGRGYTF
TRBV20-1,NA,CSARDLAYEQYF
TRBV27,TRBD2,CASSWGSRRGGYNEQFF
TRBV29-1,TRBD1,CSDRQGWVRDTQYF
TRBV7-9,NA,CASSLDRMTYGYTF
TRBV7-9,NA,CASSLGGFPRETQYF
TRBV6-5,TRBD2,CASKVGLASYEQYF
TRBV10-2,TRBD2,CASSDPFPPSGSSYEQYF
TRBV20-1,TRBD2,CSARDVSRRGDQYF